The clone carrying this TCR beta chain was detected only a few times. Antigen specificity is unknown. In germline, CDR1 is SGHNT, CDR2 YENEEA. The CDR3 covers 14 residues. With 5 bases removed from V and 5 bases from J, the gap between germline ends came to 12 bases. Making the TCR beta libraries involved quantitative 5'-RACE with molecular barcodes. TCRdb re-called the 5' RACE reads with MiXCR, one entry per CDR3 protein. This table has 200,000 to 300,000 distinct CDR3 sequences, approximately 11% appearing once. The data stem from a study of CD8 T cells in ankylosing spondylitis. Study conclusions and caveats: Reportedly, matched ankylosing spondylitis synovial fluid was significantly enriched for disease-linked clones. The disease-linked clones had a CD8+ phenotype and low blood frequencies. For ankylosing spondylitis blood, a TCR beta motif of 7 to 9 highly homologous variants appeared characteristic.

The origin of this receptor is a male donor with ankylosing spondylitis or in good health (not recorded which). Input material: blood, either unsorted or a sorted T cell fraction (not recorded which). This sequence joins TRBV11-3 and TRBJ2-2; D is possibly TRBD2 (5 bases). DNA for the CDR3: TGTGCCAGCAGCCCCTCTAGAGGGACCGGGGAGCTGTTTTTT. The encoded protein is CASSPSRGTGELFF.